The 21 T cell receptor beta chains below were found in one sample sequenced in a study of response to subunit inactivated influenza vaccine. TCRdb analysed the RT-PCR reads with MiXCR anew, one entry per CDR3 protein. The table lists approximately 500,000 distinct CDR3 sequences, approximately 12% of them singletons. Sequencing used PBMCs from blood, obtained about 40 days after vaccination. These receptors originate from a man aged 50-59 years who received an inactivated influenza vaccine.

The V call is TRBV5-1, the J call TRBJ1-2; D is possibly TRBD1 (5 bases). V was shortened by 3 bases and J by 9 bases, with 15 bases between the two germline ends. Looked up from germline, CDR1 is SGHRS and CDR2 is YFSETQ. There are 13 residues in the CDR3. CDR3 residues: CASSWSREDRYTF. In DNA form, the CDR3 reads TGCGCCAGCAGCTGGTCCAGGGAGGATCGCTACACCTTC.

This clonotype was seen a few times. The chain carries TRBV20-1 and TRBJ2-1; 11 nucleotides align to TRBD2. CDR1 and CDR2 (germline): DFQATT, SNEGSKA (reference sequence). There are 13 residues in the CDR3. The V gene end was trimmed by 3 bases and the J gene end by 6 bases; junction bases not matched to a gene: 1. CDR3 sequence: CSARTSGINEQFF. CDR3 nucleotide sequence: TGCAGTGCTAGGACTAGCGGGATCAATGAGCAGTTCTTC.

The chain uses TRBV29-1 and TRBJ1-2, with 9 bases matching TRBD1. This CDR3 has 13 amino acids. V lost 7 bases to trimming and J lost 3 bases; unmatched junction nucleotides: 6. The germline V gene encodes CDR1 SQVTM and CDR2 ANQGSEA. CDR3 sequence reads: CSATGGGDYGYTF. CDR3 nucleotides: TGCAGCGCCACAGGGGGCGGTGACTATGGCTACACCTTC.

This clonotype was observed a handful of times. The chain couples TRBV4-3 to TRBJ2-3, with 9 bases that match TRBD2. CDR1 is LGHNA and CDR2 is YSLEER in the germline V gene. This CDR3 has 16 residues. The ends lost 0 bases at V and 1 base at J; junction bases unmatched: 2. The CDR3 here is CASSQEASGGTDTQYF. The CDR3 region has the DNA TGCGCCAGCAGCCAAGAGGCTAGCGGGGGCACAGATACGCAGTATTTT.

The chain recombines TRBV20-1 with TRBJ2-1; tentative D call: TRBD1 (6 bases). CDR3 length: 13 amino acids. Trimming removed 6 bases at V and 8 bases at J, with 17 bases between. Germline values: CDR1 DFQATT, CDR2 SNEGSKA (reference sequence). Here the CDR3 DNA reads TGCAGTGCCCCAGGGGCAGGGAAGGATGAGCAGTTCTTC. Protein: CSAPGAGKDEQFF.

This clonotype showed up just a few times. This chain joins TRBV7-4 and TRBJ2-1, with 9 bases matching TRBD2. The junction had 23 bases not matched to a gene; V was cut back by 5 bases and J by 0 bases. The CDR3 sequence is 22 residues long. From germline, CDR1 is SGHVT and CDR2 SQSDAQ. CDR3 coding DNA: TGTGCCAGCAGCCCAGAAGCTCGACTAGCGGAGTTATATGTTAGCTCCTACAATGAGCAGTTCTTC. This gives the protein CASSPEARLAELYVSSYNEQFF.

The sample holds a few counts of this clonotype. The J gene is TRBJ2-1, the V gene TRBV5-1, with 9 nucleotides matching TRBD1. The length of the CDR3 is 14 residues. V shed 4 bases, J shed 8 bases, and the junction held 7 bases outside the gene matches. Looked up from germline, CDR1 is SGHRS and CDR2 is YFSETQ. CDR3 bases: TGCGCCAGCAGCGCGGACAGGGGAGGGGATGAGCAGTTCTTC. Protein sequence: CASSADRGGDEQFF. Filled out from reference TRBV5-1 and TRBJ2-1, the complete variable domain reads KAGVTQTPRYLIKTRGQQVTLSCSPISGHRSVSWYQQTPGQGLQFLFEYFSETQRNKGNFPGRFSGRQFSNSRSEMNVSTLELGDSALYLCASSADRGGDEQFFGPGTRLTVL.

For this clonotype: One end of the junction does not line up with germline, which may come from a read error. J is TRBJ2-1 and V is TRBV20-1, with D perhaps matching TRBD1 or TRBD2 (5 bases each). Germline V gene data show CDR1 as DFQATT and CDR2 as SNEGSKA (reference sequence). This CDR3 spans 14 amino acids. The chain's CDR3 is CGAPRGPTYNEQFF. The CDR3 nucleotides are TGCGGTGCTCCCCGGGGACCCACCTACAATGAGCAGTTCTTC.

V gene TRBV9 combines with J gene TRBJ2-7, with TRBD1 identical over 7 bases. Looked up from germline, CDR1 is SGDLS and CDR2 is YYNGEE. The CDR3 covers 16 residues. V shed 2 bases, J shed 1 base, and the junction held 9 bases outside the gene matches. This CDR3 is CASSVTTGATSYEQYF. The CDR3 coding sequence is TGTGCCAGCAGCGTCACTACAGGGGCCACTTCCTACGAGCAGTACTTC.

This chain connects TRBV20-1 to TRBJ1-5; D is undetermined. Trimming took 8 bases from V and 1 from J, leaving 15 bases between them. Per the germline V gene, CDR1 is DFQATT and CDR2 is SNEGSKA (reference sequence). The CDR3 has 14 amino acids. The CDR3 sequence: CSPIKASSNQPQHF. CDR3 DNA: TGCAGTCCCATAAAGGCGAGCAGCAATCAGCCCCAGCATTTT.

V and J are TRBV2 and TRBJ2-7; D unresolved. CDR3 length equals 11 residues. CDR1 is SNHLY and CDR2 is FYNNEI in the germline V gene. The V end lost 6 bases, the J end lost 5 bases, and 8 bases lay between the germline ends. CDR3 residues: CASRLGNEQYF. Here the CDR3 DNA reads TGTGCCAGCAGGCTAGGTAACGAGCAGTACTTC.

This clonotype has only a few counts. The J gene is TRBJ1-1, the V gene TRBV20-1; 7 bases are shared with TRBD1. The CDR3 covers 13 residues. Losses at the gene ends were 3 bases for V and 1 base for J; bases not matched to a gene: 2. Per the germline V gene, CDR1 is DFQATT and CDR2 is SNEGSKA (reference sequence). CDR3 region: CSARGQTNTEAFF. The CDR3 nucleotides are TGCAGTGCTAGGGGACAGACGAACACTGAAGCTTTCTTT.

This clonotype was detected ten times or more. V is TRBV9 and J is TRBJ2-3; D call uncertain. V lost 0 bases, J lost 0 bases, and 8 bases lay in between. CDR1 is SGDLS and CDR2 is YYNGEE in the germline V gene. The CDR3 is 15 amino acids. CDR3 in amino acids: CASSVVAGSTDTQYF. Written as DNA, the CDR3 is TGTGCCAGCAGCGTAGTAGCCGGTAGCACAGATACGCAGTATTTT.

The V call is TRBV10-3, the J call TRBJ2-5; 8 bases are shared with TRBD1. The J segment lost 2 bases and the V segment lost 6 bases, leaving 5 bases of the junction unmatched. CDR3 length equals 14 residues. Germline V gene lookup returns CDR1 ENHRY and CDR2 SYGVKD. CDR3 loop: CAISDRDRQETQYF. CDR3 nucleotide sequence: TGTGCCATCAGCGATAGGGACAGGCAAGAGACCCAGTACTTC.

Many counts were recorded for this clonotype. The J gene is TRBJ2-1, the V gene TRBV5-6; no clear D gene. This CDR3 region has 12 residues. CDR1 is SGHDT and CDR2 is YYEEEE in the germline V gene. V lost 0 bases and J 7 bases, leaving 5 bases between the germline ends. The CDR3 DNA reads TGTGCCAGCAGCTTGGTAACAAATGAGCAGTTCTTC. Its protein product is CASSLVTNEQFF.

CDR3 sequence: CASSLAGINSYNEQFF. The CDR3 nucleotides are TGTGCCAGCAGCTTAGCGGGAATAAACTCCTACAATGAGCAGTTCTTC. The V gene is TRBV7-2, the J gene TRBJ2-1; D is ambiguous. Germline CDR1 is SGHTA and CDR2 is FQGNSA. V lost 0 bases and J lost 0, with 9 bases in between. The CDR3 is made up of 16 amino acids. Looking up the rest from reference TRBV7-2 and TRBJ2-1 gives the full variable domain: GAGVSQSPSNKVTEKGKDVELRCDPISGHTALYWYRQSLGQGLEFLIYFQGNSAPDKSGLPSDRFSAERTGGSVSTLTIQRTQQEDSAVYLCASSLAGINSYNEQFFGPGTRLTVL.

This clonotype was recorded a few times. The chain combines TRBV3-1 with TRBJ2-3; 12 bases are shared with TRBD2. Germline V gene data show CDR1 as LGHDT and CDR2 as YNNKEL (reference sequence). After removal of 2 bases from V and 4 bases from J, the junction contained 7 bases not matched to a gene. The CDR3 runs 17 residues. CDR3 nucleotides: TGTGCCAGCAGCCAAACGTACCTAGCGGGAGGGCCAGATACGCAGTATTTT. Amino acids: CASSQTYLAGGPDTQYF.

The sample holds a few counts of this clonotype. The rearrangement uses TRBV6-1 and TRBJ2-7; no reliable D call. V lost 2 bases and J 6 bases, leaving 5 bases between the germline ends. From germline, CDR1 is MNHNS and CDR2 SASEGT. The CDR3 loop spans 11 amino acids. The CDR3 region is CASSEFAEQYF. In DNA, the CDR3 is TGTGCCAGCAGTGAATTTGCCGAGCAGTACTTC.

This chain links TRBV6-5 with TRBJ2-5; D gene unclear. V was trimmed by 0 bases and J by 2 bases, leaving 10 bases between them. Germline-derived CDR1 and CDR2 are MNHEY and SVGAGI. The CDR3 loop spans 15 amino acids. The DNA of the CDR3 is TGTGCCAGCAGTTACTCGTTGAAGGGTCAAGAGACCCAGTACTTC. The encoded protein is CASSYSLKGQETQYF.

This clonotype was recorded many times. This chain uses TRBV12-3 or TRBV12-4 with TRBJ2-1, with 8 bases lining up with TRBD1. This CDR3 spans 15 amino acids. Losses at the gene ends were 6 bases for V and 8 bases for J; bases not matched to a gene: 12. For the CDR3, the DNA is TGTGCCAGCAGCGGACCAAGGACAGGGTCTGATGAGCAGTTCTTC. Translating gives CASSGPRTGSDEQFF.

This clonotype was counted many times. The rearrangement uses TRBV12-3 or TRBV12-4 and TRBJ1-5; the D is unclear. Trimming removed 5 bases at V and 4 bases at J, with 12 bases between. CDR3 length: 14 amino acids. CDR3 DNA: TGTGCCAGCAGTCGCCTTCAGGAGAATCAGCCCCAGCATTTT. Its protein is CASSRLQENQPQHF.